The rows below give T cell receptor beta chains drawn from one sample of a study of a mutant IDH1 vaccine in newly diagnosed glioma. Profiling relied on immunoSEQ multiplex PCR, and the TCRdb table lists in-frame clones only, not all of them. The table records around 52,000 clones, 75% to 85% of them present only once. The antigens these receptors bind are not known. The starting material was PBMCs, obtained from a glioma patient whose treatment included an IDH1 peptide vaccine. The receptors stem from a man in his forties with glioma. The CDR3 runs from the conserved cysteine through the conserved F or W. Fields, in order: J gene, V gene, D gene, clone size, CDR3 length, CDR3 DNA, CDR3 protein. D genes are given only for firm matches. The size of a clone is reported for some rows only, either as once, few or many, or as a class for expanded clones.

TRBJ2-1	TRBV7-2	TRBD2	-	16	TGTGCCAGCAGCCCTCGTCCTAGCGGGAACTACAATGAGCAGTTCTTC	CASSPRPSGNYNEQFF
TRBJ2-6	TRBV27	TRBD1	-	18	TGTGCCAGCAGTTTCATAACAGGGGCCCGCTCTGGGGCCAACGTCCTGACTTTC	CASSFITGARSGANVLTF
TRBJ1-2	TRBV11-3	-	-	13	TGTGCCATCAAAAAACCTCGTGACTATGGCTACACCTTC	CAIKKPRDYGYTF
TRBJ2-1	TRBV4-3	TRBD1	-	18	TGCGCCAGCAGCCAAGATCTTATGGGACAGGGGGACGTCAATGAGCAGTTCTTC	CASSQDLMGQGDVNEQFF
TRBJ2-2	TRBV7-2	-	-	15	TGTGCCAGCAGCCCCCTCACTAGGAACACCGGGGAGCTGTTTTTT	CASSPLTRNTGELFF
TRBJ1-1	TRBV29-1	-	-	10	TGCAGCGTTGGGGACCCTGAAGCTTTCTTT	CSVGDPEAFF
TRBJ1-2	TRBV5-5	-	-	13	TGTGCCAGCAGCTTGGAGGGAACCGGAGGCTACACCTTC	CASSLEGTGGYTF
TRBJ2-7	TRBV29-1	-	-	16	TGCAGCGTTAACGGTAGAGACGGCCGAAGCTCCTACGAGCAGTACTTC	CSVNGRDGRSSYEQYF
TRBJ2-4	TRBV19	-	-	14	TGTGCCAGTAGTATTAGTACGGGAGAAAACATTCAGTACTTC	CASSISTGENIQYF
TRBJ1-2	TRBV6-6	-	-	14	TGTGCCAGCAGTTACTCGGGAGAAGATATGGGCTACACCTTC	CASSYSGEDMGYTF
TRBJ2-3	TRBV6-1	-	-	14	TGTGCCAGCAGTAGGCTGCCCCGGCCAGATACGCAGTATTTT	CASSRLPRPDTQYF
TRBJ2-3	TRBV19	TRBD1	-	14	TGTGCCAGTACTAACGGTAGGGGGCCAGATACGCAGTATTTT	CASTNGRGPDTQYF
TRBJ2-4	TRBV7-8	-	-	17	TGTGCCAGCAGCTTAGCCTTCCGGGGCACGGCCAAAAACATTCAGTACTTC	CASSLAFRGTAKNIQYF
TRBJ2-5	TRBV5-1	-	-	11	TGCGCCAGCAGCTACCAAGAGACCCAGTACTTC	CASSYQETQYF
TRBJ2-5	TRBV10-3	-	-	13	TGTGCCATCAGTGAAGTAGGTCAAGAGACCCAGTACTTC	CAISEVGQETQYF
TRBJ2-7	TRBV7-2	TRBD2	-	17	TGTGCCAGCAGCTCAACCGGGACTAGCGGGCGAGGCCACGAGCAGTACTTC	CASSSTGTSGRGHEQYF
TRBJ1-5	TRBV18	-	-	16	TGTGCCAGCTCACCACCCGGGACAAATAGCAATCAGCCCCAGCATTTT	CASSPPGTNSNQPQHF
TRBJ2-1	TRBV7-7	-	once	15	TGTGCCAGCAGCTCCCTTACGGGGACCTACAATGAGCAGTTCTTC	CASSSLTGTYNEQFF
TRBJ1-3	TRBV30	TRBD1	medium-sized	15	TGTGCCTGGAGTTTACAGGGGGCATCGGGAAACACCATATATTTT	CAWSLQGASGNTIYF
TRBJ2-7	TRBV5-1	TRBD1	-	15	TGCGCCAGCAGTAAGTTTCGGGACAGGGGCTACGAGCAGTACTTC	CASSKFRDRGYEQYF
TRBJ2-7	TRBV27	TRBD2	once	17	TGTGCCAGCAGTCCCCACGGGGTGCGGGAGGACTCCTACGAGCAGTACTTC	CASSPHGVREDSYEQYF
TRBJ1-1	TRBV18	-	few	14	TGTGCCAGCTCAGGGGGAACAAGGAACACTGAAGCTTTCTTT	CASSGGTRNTEAFF
TRBJ2-1	TRBV30	TRBD1	-	15	TGTGCCTGGAGTGTGGGACAGGTGAATTTCAATGAGCAGTTCTTC	CAWSVGQVNFNEQFF
TRBJ1-5	TRBV21-1	-	-	16	TGTGCCAGCAGCAAAGGAAGGCAGCATAGCAATCAGCCCCAGCATTTT	CASSKGRQHSNQPQHF
TRBJ2-6	TRBV19	-	-	17	TGTGCCAGTAATTTGAGGGGCTCCCACTCTGGGGCCAACGTCCTGACTTTC	CASNLRGSHSGANVLTF
TRBJ1-1	TRBV10-2	TRBD1	-	13	TGCGCCAGCAGTGGGACAGGGGTGACTGAAGCTTTCTTT	CASSGTGVTEAFF
TRBJ1-6	TRBV5-1	-	-	17	TGCGCCAGCAGCCGACAGAGTTTGAGCTCCTATAATTCACCCCTCCACTTT	CASSRQSLSSYNSPLHF
TRBJ1-1	TRBV9	-	-	15	TGTGCCAGCAGGCTGGTAGGTATCGGTGCGGCTGAAGCTTTCTTT	CASRLVGIGAAEAFF
TRBJ2-1	TRBV19	TRBD2	-	15	TGTGCCAGTAGGTTAGCGGGAGGGCCGTACAATGAGCAGTTCTTC	CASRLAGGPYNEQFF
TRBJ1-2	TRBV6-1	-	-	14	TGTGCCAGCAGTGATGGGGGGCGTCGTGGTGGCTACACCTTC	CASSDGGRRGGYTF
TRBJ2-2	TRBV21-1	-	-	19	TGTGCCAGCAGCAAAGCGAGATACCGCGCAGGGGCGAACACCGGGGAGCTGTTTTTT	CASSKARYRAGANTGELFF
TRBJ2-2	TRBV30	-	-	12	TGTGCCTGGACAGGGTACACCGGGGAGCTGTTTTTT	CAWTGYTGELFF
TRBJ2-5	TRBV7-9	-	-	14	TGTGCCAGCAGCTTAGTGGGGCCCAGAGAGACCCAGTACTTC	CASSLVGPRETQYF
TRBJ2-7	TRBV29-1	-	-	12	TGCAGCTTTAAACAGAACTCCTACGAGCAGTACTTC	CSFKQNSYEQYF
TRBJ2-7	TRBV6-1	TRBD1	-	14	TGTGCCAGCAGTGAATCGTCAGGGGGAGAGGAGCAGTACTTC	CASSESSGGEEQYF
TRBJ2-7	TRBV10-3	-	few	15	TGTGCCATCAGGCCGGGACTCGAGAGCTCCTACGAGCAGTACTTC	CAIRPGLESSYEQYF
TRBJ1-1	TRBV6-5	TRBD1	-	15	TGTGCCAGCAGTTACGTGGGGACAGGGAACACTGAAGCTTTCTTT	CASSYVGTGNTEAFF
TRBJ1-4	TRBV2	TRBD1	-	16	TGTGCCAGCAGTGGGGACAGGGACTCGTCCTATGAAAAACTGTTTTTT	CASSGDRDSSYEKLFF
TRBJ1-1	TRBV11-3	-	-	14	TGTGCCAGCAGCCCAAGGGGGGGGAACACTGAAGCTTTCTTT	CASSPRGGNTEAFF
TRBJ1-2	TRBV19	TRBD1	-	18	TGTGCCAGTACCCGACCCCGGGACAGGGCCTTCTCTAACTATGGCTACACCTTC	CASTRPRDRAFSNYGYTF
TRBJ1-2	TRBV18	-	-	14	TGTGCCAGCTCACCACCGAACGCCGACTATGGCTACACCTTC	CASSPPNADYGYTF
TRBJ1-1	TRBV10-3	-	-	13	TGTGCCATCATGTCAGGGGATGACACTGAAGCTTTCTTT	CAIMSGDDTEAFF
TRBJ2-3	TRBV11-3	-	-	14	TGTGCCAGCAGCGAACGGGACACCACAGATACGCAGTATTTT	CASSERDTTDTQYF
TRBJ1-5	TRBV2	-	-	15	TGTGCCAGCAGTGCAGATTTTGCAGGGACACAGCCCCAGCATTTT	CASSADFAGTQPQHF
TRBJ2-6	TRBV5-4	-	-	13	TGTGCCAGCAGCTGGAGTGGGTACAACGTCCTGACTTTC	CASSWSGYNVLTF
TRBJ1-1	TRBV5-1	-	-	16	TGCGCCAGCAGCTTCCCCCGATCAGGGTCGAACACTGAAGCTTTCTTT	CASSFPRSGSNTEAFF